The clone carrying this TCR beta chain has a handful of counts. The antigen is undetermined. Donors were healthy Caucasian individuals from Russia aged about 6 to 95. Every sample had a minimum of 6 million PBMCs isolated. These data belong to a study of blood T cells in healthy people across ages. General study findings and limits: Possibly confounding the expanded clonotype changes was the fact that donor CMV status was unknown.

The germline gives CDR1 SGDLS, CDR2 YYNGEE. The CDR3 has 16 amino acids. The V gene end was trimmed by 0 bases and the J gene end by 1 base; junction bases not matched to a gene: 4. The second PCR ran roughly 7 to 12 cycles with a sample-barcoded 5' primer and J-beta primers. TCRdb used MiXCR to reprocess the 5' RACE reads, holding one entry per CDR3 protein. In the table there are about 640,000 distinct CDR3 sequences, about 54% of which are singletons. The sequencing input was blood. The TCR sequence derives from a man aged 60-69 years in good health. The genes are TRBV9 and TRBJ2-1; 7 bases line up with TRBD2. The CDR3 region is CASSVGKRGSYNEQFF. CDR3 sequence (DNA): TGTGCCAGCAGCGTAGGTAAGCGGGGATCCTACAATGAGCAGTTCTTC.